This entry is about one T cell receptor (beta chain). The antigen is not known. The same CDR3 arises from other DNA sequences in this sample as well. This entry belongs to a study of cytomegalovirus exposure and HLA in healthy donors. At the level of the study: The 100 million to 140 million unique TCR beta sequences, from around 200 million T cells, were found by an earlier analysis. Clustering assigned roughly 81% of the roughly 400 genotyped donors to the Caucasian-associated ancestry cluster.

The study's findings and limits: TCR beta sequences reportedly predicted most subjects' HLA-A and HLA-B alleles accurately.

The CDR3 covers 14 residues. The germline gives CDR1 MNHNY, CDR2 SVGAGI (reference sequence). V was cut by 0 bases and J by 2 bases, with 7 bases left in between. Primers: 60 Vbeta forward and 13 Jbeta reverse. Libraries were prepared by immunoSEQ multiplex PCR; TCRdb keeps only in-frame clonotypes and omits some of them. The repertoire holds around 90,000 clones, with 70% to 80% as singletons. Sequencing was done on a sample of PBMCs. This chain links TRBV6-6 with TRBJ1-1, with D possibly TRBD1 on 5 matching bases. The clonotype comes from a man aged 25 to 40 in good health and CMV-seronegative. The CDR3 DNA reads TGTGCCAGCAGTTACTCGGGGGGTAACACTGAAGCTTTCTTT. The encoded protein is CASSYSGGNTEAFF.